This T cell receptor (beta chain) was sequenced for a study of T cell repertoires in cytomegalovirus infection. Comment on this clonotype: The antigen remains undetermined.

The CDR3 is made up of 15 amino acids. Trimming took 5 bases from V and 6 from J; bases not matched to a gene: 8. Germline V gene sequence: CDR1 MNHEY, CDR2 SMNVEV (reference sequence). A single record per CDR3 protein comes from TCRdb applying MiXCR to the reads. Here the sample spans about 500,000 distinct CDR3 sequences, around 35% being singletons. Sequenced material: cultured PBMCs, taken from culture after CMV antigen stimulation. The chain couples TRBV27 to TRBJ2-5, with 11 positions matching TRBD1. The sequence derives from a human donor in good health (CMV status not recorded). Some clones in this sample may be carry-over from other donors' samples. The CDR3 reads CASSGQGARGQTQYF. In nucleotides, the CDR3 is TGTGCCAGCAGTGGACAGGGGGCGCGGGGTCAGACCCAGTACTTC.